This T cell receptor (beta chain) is drawn from a study of blood T cells in healthy people across ages. This clonotype showed up just a few times. The authors ran a second PCR of about 6 to 11 cycles using a sample-barcoded 5' primer and a J-beta primer mix. A single record per CDR3 protein comes from TCRdb applying MiXCR to the 5' RACE reads. The sample records around 1,000,000 distinct CDR3 sequences, approximately 25% being singletons. Caucasian individuals from Russia who were healthy and aged about 6 to 95 acted as donors. V gave up 1 base and J gave up 1 base, with 14 bases separating them. This CDR3 is built from 18 residues. CDR1 is MGHDK, CDR2 SYGVNS, per germline. These sequences were also reported in another study, on T cells of mothers and their children.

The source of this sequence is a girl aged 2 to 9 in good health. Material: blood. The rearrangement joins TRBV25-1 to TRBJ1-6; no definite D call. The CDR3 nucleotides are TGTGCCAGCAGTGAATTCTCCCTCCCTCGGTCCTATAATTCACCCCTCCACTTT. Translating gives CASSEFSLPRSYNSPLHF.